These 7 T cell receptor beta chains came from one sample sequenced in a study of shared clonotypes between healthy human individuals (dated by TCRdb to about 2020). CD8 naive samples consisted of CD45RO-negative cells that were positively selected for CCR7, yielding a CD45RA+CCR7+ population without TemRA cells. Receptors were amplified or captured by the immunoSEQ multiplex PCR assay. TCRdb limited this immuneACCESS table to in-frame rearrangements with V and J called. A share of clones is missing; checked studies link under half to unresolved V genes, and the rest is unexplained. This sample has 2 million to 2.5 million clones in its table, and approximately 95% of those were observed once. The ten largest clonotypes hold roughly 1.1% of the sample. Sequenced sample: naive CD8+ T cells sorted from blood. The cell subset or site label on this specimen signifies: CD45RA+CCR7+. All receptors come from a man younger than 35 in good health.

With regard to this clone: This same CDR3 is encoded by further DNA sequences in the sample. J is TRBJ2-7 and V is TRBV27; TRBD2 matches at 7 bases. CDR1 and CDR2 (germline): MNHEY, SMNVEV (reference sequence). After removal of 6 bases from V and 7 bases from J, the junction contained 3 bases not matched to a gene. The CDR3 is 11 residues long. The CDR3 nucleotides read TGTGCCAGCAGCCTGGGGGGGGAGCAGTACTTC. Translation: CASSLGGEQYF.

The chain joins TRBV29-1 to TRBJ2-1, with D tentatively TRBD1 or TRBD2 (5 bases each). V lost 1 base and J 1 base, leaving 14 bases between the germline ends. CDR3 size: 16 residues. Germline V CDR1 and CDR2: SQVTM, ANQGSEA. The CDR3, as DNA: TGCAGCGTTGAAGGTCCGATCGAGGGGTCCTACAATGAGCAGTTCTTC. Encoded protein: CSVEGPIEGSYNEQFF.

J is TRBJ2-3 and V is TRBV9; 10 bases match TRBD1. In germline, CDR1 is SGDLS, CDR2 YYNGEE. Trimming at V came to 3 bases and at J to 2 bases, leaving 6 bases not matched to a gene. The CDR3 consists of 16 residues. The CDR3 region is CASSERGTGDTDTQYF. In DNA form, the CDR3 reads TGTGCCAGCAGCGAGAGGGGGACAGGGGACACAGATACGCAGTATTTT.

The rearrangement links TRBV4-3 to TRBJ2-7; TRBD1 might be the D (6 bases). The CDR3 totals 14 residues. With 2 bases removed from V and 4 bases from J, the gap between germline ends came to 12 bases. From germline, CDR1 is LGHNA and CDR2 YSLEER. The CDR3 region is CASSQTDRTYEQYF. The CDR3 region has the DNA TGCGCCAGCAGCCAAACAGACAGGACTTACGAGCAGTACTTC.

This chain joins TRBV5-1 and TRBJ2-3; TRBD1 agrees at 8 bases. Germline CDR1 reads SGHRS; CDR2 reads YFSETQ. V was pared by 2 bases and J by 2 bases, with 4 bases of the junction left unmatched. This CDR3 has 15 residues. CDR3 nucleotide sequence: TGCGCCAGCAGCTTAGAGGACAGGGTCACAGATACGCAGTATTTT. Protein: CASSLEDRVTDTQYF.

The chain's CDR3 is CAISESGLGDHNEQFF. CDR3 coding DNA: TGTGCCATCAGTGAGTCAGGACTAGGGGACCACAATGAGCAGTTCTTC. The chain is built from TRBV10-3 and TRBJ2-1; 7 bases map to TRBD2. The CDR3 covers 16 residues. Per the germline V gene, CDR1 is ENHRY and CDR2 is SYGVKD. J lost 5 bases, V lost 0 bases, and 7 bases had no gene match.

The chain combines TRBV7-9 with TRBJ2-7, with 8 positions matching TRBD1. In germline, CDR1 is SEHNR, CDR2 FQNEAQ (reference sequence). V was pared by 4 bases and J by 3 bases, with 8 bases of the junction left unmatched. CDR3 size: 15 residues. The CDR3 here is CASSSRQGPRYEQYF. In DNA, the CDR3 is TGTGCCAGCAGCTCTCGACAGGGGCCTCGCTACGAGCAGTACTTC.